This entry lists 32 T cell receptor beta chains sequenced from one sample in a study of OX40 agonist ivuxolimab in advanced cancers. Assay: immunoSEQ multiplex PCR; the TCRdb copy retains only in-frame clones and omits some. This sample has more than 50,000 clones; 70% to 90% occur once, and the top ten carry 0.35%. Sequences were derived from CD4+ or CD8+ T cells sorted from blood, sampled in a trial of the OX40 agonist ivuxolimab. The source of these receptors is an adult with an advanced solid tumor such as melanoma, head and neck, liver or kidney cancer.

The chain links TRBV9 to TRBJ2-7; the D gene is possibly TRBD2 (6 bases). V was shortened by 2 bases and J by 2 bases, with 8 bases between the two germline ends. The V gene's germline CDR1 is SGDLS and CDR2 YYNGEE. This CDR3 is built from 13 residues. The CDR3 DNA follows: TGTGCCAGCAGCGTGGAGGGGCCCTACGAGCAGTACTTC. It translates to CASSVEGPYEQYF.

The chain is built from TRBV7-9 and TRBJ2-1; no definite D call. Germline lookup yields CDR1 SEHNR and CDR2 FQNEAQ (reference sequence). Trimming removed 2 bases at V and 4 bases at J, with 15 bases between. The CDR3 runs 16 residues. As DNA, the CDR3 is TGTGCCAGCAGCTTATCTTGGGGTAAAGGGTACAATGAGCAGTTCTTC. As protein: CASSLSWGKGYNEQFF.

This chain uses TRBV6-1 with TRBJ2-5; tentative D call: TRBD2 (5 bases). Trimming removed 1 base at V and 2 bases at J, with 8 bases between. The CDR3 extends over 14 amino acids. Per the germline V gene, CDR1 is MNHNS and CDR2 is SASEGT. The CDR3 DNA is TGTGCCAGCAGTGAAGGGACTTCGCAAGAGACCCAGTACTTC. This translates into CASSEGTSQETQYF.

CDR3 region: CASTGGGNQPQHF. DNA of the CDR3: TGTGCCAGCACGGGGGGGGGCAATCAGCCCCAGCATTTT. This chain links TRBV7-9 with TRBJ1-5, with a tentative D call TRBD1 (5 bases). The CDR3 extends over 13 amino acids. Per the germline V gene, CDR1 is SEHNR and CDR2 is FQNEAQ (reference sequence). Trimming shortened V by 7 bases and J by 2 bases, and 9 bases separated the two germline ends.

The chain carries TRBV7-6 and TRBJ2-7; TRBD1 matches at 8 bases. The junction had 6 bases not matched to a gene; V was cut back by 5 bases and J by 3 bases. The CDR3 contains 14 residues. Germline V gene data show CDR1 as SGHVS and CDR2 as FNYEAQ. CDR3 coding DNA: TGTGCCAGCAGCGCCCGGACAGGGAACTACGAGCAGTACTTC. Its translation is CASSARTGNYEQYF.

The chain uses TRBV7-9 and TRBJ1-3; 7 nucleotides line up with TRBD1. The CDR3 loop spans 15 amino acids. The germline gives CDR1 SEHNR, CDR2 FQNEAQ (reference sequence). The trim removed 1 base at V and 0 bases at J, leaving 0 bases unmatched. The CDR3: CASSLGQGSGNTIYF. The CDR3 bases are TGTGCCAGCAGCTTAGGACAGGGCTCTGGAAACACCATATATTTT.

The gene calls are TRBV19 and TRBJ2-1; tentatively, D is TRBD2 (5 bases). CDR1 and CDR2 from the germline V gene are LNHDA and SQIVND (reference sequence). The CDR3 loop spans 13 amino acids. V was pared by 6 bases and J by 8 bases, with 14 bases between. This CDR3 reads CASRQDWADEQFF. DNA of the CDR3: TGTGCCAGTAGGCAGGACTGGGCGGATGAGCAGTTCTTC.

The chain combines TRBV19 with TRBJ2-3; D tentatively fits TRBD1 or TRBD2 (5 bases each). Trimming cost V 3 bases and J 2 bases, with 12 bases left between them. The CDR3 has 15 residues. Germline lookup yields CDR1 LNHDA and CDR2 SQIVND (reference sequence). CDR3 loop: CASSIAGASTDTQYF. The CDR3 DNA reads as TGTGCCAGTAGTATTGCCGGGGCATCCACAGATACGCAGTATTTT.

The chain couples TRBV29-1 to TRBJ2-7, with D perhaps matching TRBD2 (5 bases). V shed 3 bases and J shed 3 bases, with 6 bases lying between them. The CDR3 runs 11 residues. From germline, CDR1 is SQVTM and CDR2 ANQGSEA. The CDR3: CSVDGGYEQYF. The CDR3, as DNA: TGCAGCGTTGACGGAGGCTACGAGCAGTACTTC.

The CDR3 bases are TGCGCCAGCAGTGAGAGTCTAGCGGGGCCACCCTACAATGAGCAGTTCTTC. Translated, it gives CASSESLAGPPYNEQFF. This chain connects TRBV10-1 to TRBJ2-1; 9 bases match TRBD2. J gave up 2 bases and V 2 bases, and 7 bases lay outside the gene matches. Looked up from germline, CDR1 is WNHNN and CDR2 is SYGVQD (reference sequence). CDR3 length: 17 amino acids.

The gene calls are TRBV5-1 and TRBJ2-3, with 7 nucleotides matching TRBD2. Germline CDR1 reads SGHRS; CDR2 reads YFSETQ. The length of the CDR3 is 15 residues. Trimming took 4 bases from V and 6 from J; bases not matched to a gene: 11. CDR3 sequence: CASSIEQRGGDTQYF. In DNA form, the CDR3 reads TGCGCCAGCAGCATAGAACAGCGGGGAGGGGATACGCAGTATTTT.

The V and J genes are TRBV29-1 and TRBJ2-3, with D possibly being TRBD1 or TRBD2 (7 bases each). The V gene lost 7 bases and the J gene lost 4 bases, with 18 bases spanning the gap. CDR3 length equals 14 residues. Germline V lookup: CDR1 SQVTM, CDR2 ANQGSEA. The CDR3 DNA reads as TGCAGCGGAAGACAGGGAGGGTTAGCAGATACGCAGTATTTT. It encodes CSGRQGGLADTQYF.

The rearrangement links TRBV6-5 to TRBJ2-1; 8 positions match TRBD1. The germline V gene has CDR1 MNHEY and CDR2 SVGAGI. V lost 7 bases to trimming and J lost 6 bases; unmatched junction nucleotides: 11. The CDR3 extends over 15 amino acids. This CDR3 is CASTTTGGRGNEQFF. The DNA for the CDR3 is TGTGCCAGCACAACCACAGGGGGACGCGGCAATGAGCAGTTCTTC.

CDR3 in amino acids: CASSPDQRVPYF. The DNA for the CDR3 is TGTGCCAGCTCACCAGACCAGAGGGTTCCGTACTTC. The rearrangement uses TRBV18 and TRBJ2-4, with D perhaps matching TRBD2 (5 bases). V was clipped by 2 bases and J by 15 bases, with 14 bases between them. This CDR3 is built from 12 residues. The germline V gene encodes CDR1 KGHSH and CDR2 LQKENI.

V is TRBV7-7 and J is TRBJ2-7; D is perhaps TRBD2 (5 bases). The V gene lost 5 bases and the J gene lost 0 bases, with 14 bases spanning the gap. In germline, CDR1 is SSHAT, CDR2 FNYEAQ (reference sequence). The CDR3 is made up of 15 amino acids. CDR3 residues: CASSPDGLSSYEQYF. The CDR3 DNA sequence: TGTGCCAGCAGCCCAGACGGACTTAGCTCCTACGAGCAGTACTTC.

A note on this clone: Compared with germline, one end of the junction differs, possibly owing to a read error. The genes are TRBV6-1 and TRBJ2-1; 10 nucleotides match TRBD2. The germline V gene encodes CDR1 MNHNS and CDR2 SASEGT. The CDR3 sequence is 13 residues long. CDR3 region: CASSETGAGGPVF. CDR3 DNA sequence: TGTGCCAGCAGTGAAACGGGAGCGGGGGGGCCAGTCTTC.

The chain has TRBV7-2 and TRBJ2-7, with 8 bases that match TRBD1. This CDR3 region has 14 residues. CDR1 and CDR2 (germline): SGHTA, FQGNSA. With V trimmed by 5 bases and J by 4 bases, 7 bases remained unmatched. CDR3: CASSGRDRPYEQYF. The CDR3 DNA reads TGTGCCAGCAGCGGCCGGGACAGGCCTTACGAGCAGTACTTC.

V is TRBV7-8 and J is TRBJ2-3; 7 bases are shared with TRBD2. The CDR3 extends over 13 amino acids. Germline V gene lookup returns CDR1 SGHVS and CDR2 FQNEAQ. J gave up 5 bases and V 5 bases, and 4 bases lay outside the gene matches. The CDR3 nucleotides read TGTGCCAGCAGCGGGGGGAGGGGAGATACGCAGTATTTT. Its protein is CASSGGRGDTQYF.

V gene TRBV9 combines with J gene TRBJ1-6; TRBD1 might be the D (6 bases). Germline values: CDR1 SGDLS, CDR2 YYNGEE. The CDR3 runs to 15 residues. The germline V and J ends were trimmed by 0 bases and 4 bases, with 8 bases remaining between them. The CDR3 DNA is TGTGCCAGCAGCGTAGAGGGGGGTTATAATTCACCCCTCCACTTT. Amino acid sequence: CASSVEGGYNSPLHF.

The chain joins TRBV6-4 to TRBJ1-1, with D maybe TRBD1 (6 bases). CDR1 and CDR2 (germline): MRHNA, SNTAGT. Trimming removed 3 bases at V and 0 bases at J, with 14 bases between. The CDR3 length is 16 residues. The DNA for the CDR3 is TGTGCCAGCAGTGATCGTCCGGGGGCTCTGAACACTGAAGCTTTCTTT. It translates to CASSDRPGALNTEAFF.

The gene calls are TRBV5-4 and TRBJ2-2; the match to TRBD2 covers 8 bases. This CDR3 is built from 18 residues. Germline CDR1 is SGHNT and CDR2 is YYREEE (reference sequence). The V segment lost 1 base and the J segment 0 bases; nucleotides outside the gene matches: 8. This chain's CDR3 is CASSLRSGGRTNTGELFF. In nucleotides, the CDR3 is TGTGCCAGCAGCTTGCGGAGCGGGGGCCGAACGAACACCGGGGAGCTGTTTTTT.

This clone is labeled medium-sized. The gene calls are TRBV15 and TRBJ1-1; D gene unclear. Looked up from germline, CDR1 is LNHNV and CDR2 is YYDKDF (reference sequence). The length of the CDR3 is 12 residues. V lost 1 base, J lost 10 bases, and 10 bases lay in between. The CDR3 nucleotides are TGTGCCACCAGCAGAGGGGAAGGAGTAGCTTTCTTT. Translated: CATSRGEGVAFF.

This clone was seen more than once but under ten times. The CDR3 DNA sequence: TGTGCCAGCAGCAAAGCGCTCTACGGGCCTTGGACGGTCATGAACACTGAAGCTTTCTTT. It is translated as CASSKALYGPWTVMNTEAFF. The V gene is TRBV21-1, the J gene TRBJ1-1. TRBV21-1 is given as a pseudogene. The CDR3 sequence is 20 residues long.

Remarks on this clone: This sample also contains other DNA sequences that code for the same CDR3. The rearrangement joins TRBV11-2 to TRBJ1-5; D is perhaps TRBD1 (5 bases). Germline V CDR1 and CDR2: SGHAT, FQNNGV. Trimming stripped 0 bases from V and 2 bases from J, with 5 bases between. The CDR3 contains 14 residues. In nucleotides, the CDR3 is TGTGCCAGCAGCTTAGACAGGGGCAATCAGCCCCAGCATTTT. Translation: CASSLDRGNQPQHF.

The chain uses TRBV7-2 and TRBJ1-2; 9 nucleotides line up with TRBD1. V shed 4 bases, J shed 8 bases, and the junction held 11 bases outside the gene matches. Germline V gene data show CDR1 as SGHTA and CDR2 as FQGNSA. The CDR3 length is 15 residues. The CDR3 DNA reads TGTGCCAGCAGCTCCGGGACAGGGTTGTCTAGAGGCTACACCTTC. This translates into CASSSGTGLSRGYTF.

V usage is TRBV30 and J usage is TRBJ1-6; TRBD1 matches at 9 bases. V dropped 0 bases and J dropped 4; count of bases not matched to a gene: 7. Germline V lookup: CDR1 GTSNPN, CDR2 SVGIG (reference sequence). The CDR3 sequence is 17 residues long. DNA of the CDR3: TGTGCCTGGAGTGTACGCCGGACAGGGGAATATAATTCACCCCTCCACTTT. Translation gives CAWSVRRTGEYNSPLHF. The complete variable domain, with remaining parts taken from reference TRBV30 and TRBJ1-6, reads SQTIHQWPATLVQPVGSPLSLECTVEGTSNPNLYWYRQAAGRGLQLLFYSVGIGQISSEVPQNLSASRPQDRQFILSSKKLLLSDSGFYLCAWSVRRTGEYNSPLHFGNGTRLTVT.

The gene calls are TRBV19 and TRBJ2-2, with 8 bases identical to TRBD1. After removal of 3 bases from V and 4 bases from J, the junction contained 1 base not matched to a gene. The CDR3 spans 14 residues. Per the germline V gene, CDR1 is LNHDA and CDR2 is SQIVND (reference sequence). The CDR3 DNA sequence: TGTGCCAGTAGTATCGACAGGGGCACCGGGGAGCTGTTTTTT. It translates to CASSIDRGTGELFF.

This chain uses TRBV7-2 with TRBJ2-7, with 7 bases identical to TRBD1. The CDR3 has 14 amino acids. After removal of 6 bases from V and 1 base from J, the junction contained 6 bases not matched to a gene. Germline V gene lookup returns CDR1 SGHTA and CDR2 FQGNSA. The CDR3, as DNA: TGTGCCAGCAGAAAGGGACAGCCTTCCTACGAGCAGTACTTC. This gives the protein CASRKGQPSYEQYF.

The rearrangement links TRBV5-1 to TRBJ1-1; D call uncertain. Trimming stripped 2 bases from V and 0 bases from J, with 5 bases between. The CDR3 has 13 residues. Germline V gene lookup returns CDR1 SGHRS and CDR2 YFSETQ. The CDR3 reads CASSFALNTEAFF. Here the CDR3 DNA reads TGCGCCAGCAGCTTCGCACTGAACACTGAAGCTTTCTTT.

The gene calls are TRBV12-5 and TRBJ1-6; 8 positions match TRBD1. V lost 0 bases to trimming and J lost 17 bases; unmatched junction nucleotides: 3. CDR3 size: 12 residues. Per the germline V gene, CDR1 is LGHNT and CDR2 is FRNRAP. The DNA of the CDR3 is TGTGCTAGTGGTTTGGTACAGGGGGGAATCCACTTT. This sequence encodes CASGLVQGGIHF.

The chain joins TRBV4-1 to TRBJ1-2; D may be TRBD1 (6 bases). CDR1 and CDR2 (germline): MGHRA, YSYEKL. CDR3 length: 16 residues. With 1 base removed from V and 4 bases from J, the gap between germline ends came to 16 bases. CDR3 loop: CASSQVLQGIPYGYTF. CDR3 sequence (DNA): TGCGCCAGCAGCCAAGTCTTACAGGGAATCCCCTATGGCTACACCTTC.

The chain recombines TRBV5-1 with TRBJ2-2; D is unclear. Germline V lookup: CDR1 SGHRS, CDR2 YFSETQ. The CDR3 consists of 14 residues. Trimming removed 3 bases from V and 1 base from J, with 7 bases in between. The CDR3 sequence: CASSWRGNTGELFF. The CDR3 region has the DNA TGCGCCAGCAGCTGGCGCGGGAACACCGGGGAGCTGTTTTTT.